This T cell receptor beta chain was retrieved from a study of post-analysis software for immune sequencing data. The wider study: Relapsing-remitting, secondary progressive and progressive-relapsing forms of multiple sclerosis all featured among disease courses. Study results and caveats: The five TRBV segments detected at higher frequency in patients than in controls included TRBV5-6, TRBV5-1 and TRBV20-1. Pronounced co-clustering by F measure was evident among identically batched samples. In multiple sclerosis, normalized Chao1 diversity was significantly below that of controls.

This clonotype was counted between two and nine times. Antigen specificity is unknown. Germline CDR1 and CDR2: SGHTA and FQGTGA. The CDR3 contains 13 residues. Trimming cost V 5 bases and J 7 bases; bases outside gene matches: 5. Unique molecular identifiers were carried by the TCR beta cDNA libraries. The authors obtained 540,000 or so cDNA molecules from roughly 1.1 to 9.2 million T cells. TCRdb recomputed calls from the PCR reads with MiXCR, one row per CDR3 protein. The repertoire holds a few hundred thousand distinct CDR3 sequences, over 30% seen once, with roughly 8.2% in the top ten. The sequence was obtained from a girl aged 2 to 10 with multiple sclerosis. Specimen: blood. The chain is built from TRBV7-3 and TRBJ2-1; 7 bases are shared with TRBD1. The CDR3 bases are TGTGCCAGCAGCACAAGACAGGGTAATGAGCAGTTCTTC. Translating it yields CASSTRQGNEQFF.